The rows below give T cell receptor beta chains drawn from one sample of a study of blood T cell repertoires in COVID-19. Sequenced by immunoSEQ multiplex PCR; TCRdb stores in-frame clones only, minus some. The data contain about 280,000 clones, around 86% of them singletons. The sequenced material came from peripheral blood. Receptors were obtained from a woman aged 25 to 39 who had recovered from COVID-19. CDR3s include the opening cysteine and the closing phenylalanine or tryptophan. Each record gives: V gene, D gene, J gene, clone size, CDR3 DNA, CDR3 protein. The D gene is left open where the match is weak. Part of the rows lack a size; the others show once, few, many or a class for expanded clones.

TRBV24-1	TRBD1	TRBJ2-1	once	TGTGCCACCAGTGATGCCGGGACAGGGGATGGGGAGCAGTTCTTC	CATSDAGTGDGEQFF
TRBV3-1/TRBV3-2	-	TRBJ1-2	-	TGTGCCAGCAGCGAGACAGGTTTTAACTATGGCTACACCTTC	CASSETGFNYGYTF
TRBV11-2	TRBD1	TRBJ1-1	-	TGTGCCAGCAGCTTATTTGAACGACAGGGGAACACTGAAGCTTTCTTT	CASSLFERQGNTEAFF
TRBV28	-	TRBJ2-3	-	TGTGCCAGCAGTTCCGACGAGCGGGGCACAGATACGCAGTATTTT	CASSSDERGTDTQYF
TRBV21-1	-	TRBJ2-1	-	TGTGCCAGCAGCTTACGGACAGGGGGCCGGAATGAGCAGTTCTTC	CASSLRTGGRNEQFF
TRBV9	-	TRBJ2-1	-	TGTGCCAGCAGCGCCCTAGCCTATGAGCAGTTCTTC	CASSALAYEQFF
TRBV28	-	TRBJ1-6	-	TGTGCCAGCAGAAGTCCTCTTAGCTCCTATAATTCACCCCTCCACTTT	CASRSPLSSYNSPLHF
TRBV7-3	-	TRBJ2-7	-	TGTGCCAGCAGGCAGACTAGCTCCTACGAGCAGTACTTC	CASRQTSSYEQYF
TRBV6-5	-	TRBJ1-1	-	TGTGCCGTACAGGGATATAGGACTGAAGCTTTCTTT	CAVQGYRTEAFF
TRBV7-9	-	TRBJ2-7	-	TGTGCCAGTGCGGACAGCTTCTCCTACGAGCAGTACTTC	CASADSFSYEQYF
TRBV21-1	-	TRBJ1-5	-	TGTGCCAGGGGACAGAAGCCTTATAGCAATCAGCCCCAGCATTTT	CARGQKPYSNQPQHF
TRBV5-5	TRBD1	TRBJ1-5	once	TGTGCCAGCAGCTCGTTTCTGGACAGGGTGAGGACTTCCCAGCATTTT	CASSSFLDRVRTSQHF
TRBV3-1/TRBV3-2	TRBD1	TRBJ2-5	-	TGTGCCAGCAGCCCACCTGACAGGGAAGAGACCCAGTACTTC	CASSPPDREETQYF
TRBV6-2/TRBV6-3	TRBD2	TRBJ2-2	-	TGTGCCAGCAGTTATCGGATAGCGGGACTGAACACCGGGGAGCTGTTTTTT	CASSYRIAGLNTGELFF
TRBV6-1	-	TRBJ2-1	-	TGTGCCAGCAGTGAAGCGAGTGGACATTTGAATGAGCAGTTCTTC	CASSEASGHLNEQFF
TRBV18	-	TRBJ1-2	-	TGTGCCAGCACCACGCCTCAGACACCAAACTATGGCTACACCTTC	CASTTPQTPNYGYTF
TRBV10-3	-	TRBJ1-5	few	TGTGCCATCAGTGAGCGACGACAGGCCACCGGCGGTCAGCCCCAGCATTTT	CAISERRQATGGQPQHF
TRBV18	-	TRBJ2-5	-	TGTGCCAGCTCACCAGTGACGGGGGAGGAGACCCAGTACTTC	CASSPVTGEETQYF
TRBV5-4	-	TRBJ1-1	few	TGTGCCAGCAGCCAGCGACAGAGTAACACTGAAGCTTTCTTT	CASSQRQSNTEAFF
TRBV2	-	TRBJ2-1	-	TGTGCCAGCAGTGCTTCAGGAAATGAGCAGTTCTTC	CASSASGNEQFF
TRBV6-1	TRBD2	TRBJ2-1	once	TGTGCCAGCACCACGGGGGGGGTGGGAAGGAATGAGCAGTTCTTC	CASTTGGVGRNEQFF
TRBV7-9	-	TRBJ1-2	once	TGTGCCAGCAGCCTACCGGGGATGGCGGGATACACCTTC	CASSLPGMAGYTF
TRBV2	-	TRBJ2-2	-	TGTGCCAGCGGGGAGACCGGGGAGCTGTTTTTT	CASGETGELFF
TRBV4-1	TRBD1	TRBJ1-3	-	TGCGCCAGCAGCCAAGACCCAGGGGGAGGAAACACCATATATTTT	CASSQDPGGGNTIYF
TRBV7-2	TRBD1	TRBJ1-6	-	TGTGCCAGCACCCGAACCGGGACAGTTAATTCACCCCTCCACTTT	CASTRTGTVNSPLHF
TRBV7-3	-	TRBJ2-5	-	TGTGCCAGCAGCGAGGTCAGGGGAACCCAGTACTTC	CASSEVRGTQYF
TRBV3-1/TRBV3-2	-	TRBJ2-4	-	TGTGCCAGCAGCCGACGGACTGAAAACATTCAGTACTTC	CASSRRTENIQYF
TRBV24-1	-	TRBJ1-3	-	TGTGCCACCAGTGACCGCTTGGCGGACACCATATATTTT	CATSDRLADTIYF
TRBV9	-	TRBJ2-2	once	TGTGCCAGCAGCCTAGGGCAAACCGGGGAGCTGTTTTTT	CASSLGQTGELFF
TRBV4-2	TRBD1	TRBJ1-2	once	TGTGCCAGCAGCCAAGTCTTCAGGGGGCCCTCTGGCTACACCTTC	CASSQVFRGPSGYTF
TRBV19	TRBD1	TRBJ1-2	-	TGTGCCAGTAATCCGGGACAGGGGAGATCGGCCTCCGGCTACACCTTC	CASNPGQGRSASGYTF
TRBV29-1	TRBD2	TRBJ2-3	-	TGCAGCGTTGGTACTAGCGGGTTCACAGATACGCAGTATTTT	CSVGTSGFTDTQYF